The 25 T cell receptor beta chains listed next were all sequenced from one sample in a study of blood T cell repertoires in COVID-19 (dated by TCRdb to about 2020). Libraries were made using the immunoSEQ multiplex PCR assay. TCRdb retrieved this table from immuneACCESS and kept in-frame rearrangements only. Not all clones are present; in checked studies, unresolved V genes account for under half, and no reason is known for the remainder. Within this sample are 93,000 or so clones, with roughly 87% of them counted one time only. The ten largest clones represent 6.2% of the sample. Sequencing was performed on peripheral blood. These TCRs come from a human donor in a cohort sampled during active COVID-19.

This sequence joins TRBV9 and TRBJ1-3; 8 bases are shared with TRBD1. The CDR3 has 16 residues. CDR1 and CDR2 from the germline V gene are SGDLS and YYNGEE. J lost 1 base, V lost 1 base, and 4 bases had no gene match. As DNA, the CDR3 is TGTGCCAGCAGCGTACACGACAGGGGATCTGGAAACACCATATATTTT. As protein: CASSVHDRGSGNTIYF. The full variable domain, completed using reference TRBV9 and TRBJ1-3, is DSGVTQTPKHLITATGQRVTLRCSPRSGDLSVYWYQQSLDQGLQFLIQYYNGEERAKGNILERFSAQQFPDLHSELNLSSLELGDSALYFCASSVHDRGSGNTIYFGEGSWLTVV.

The chain links TRBV6-1 to TRBJ1-2; D gene uncertain. CDR3 size: 12 residues. Trimming shortened V by 2 bases and J by 5 bases, and 6 bases separated the two germline ends. In germline, CDR1 is MNHNS, CDR2 SASEGT. The CDR3 protein is CASSESLYGYTF. DNA for the CDR3: TGTGCCAGCAGTGAATCCCTTTATGGCTACACCTTC.

The genes are TRBV3-1 (or the pseudogene TRBV3-2) and TRBJ2-2; 7 bases are a match to TRBD1. V shed 6 bases, J shed 3 bases, and the junction held 1 base outside the gene matches. This CDR3 has 13 residues. The germline gives CDR1 LGHDT, CDR2 YNNKEL (reference sequence). The CDR3 DNA reads as TGTGCCAGCAGACAGGGGTACACCGGGGAGCTGTTTTTT. This encodes CASRQGYTGELFF.

The chain is built from TRBV7-9 and TRBJ2-1; 7 bases map to TRBD2. This CDR3 has 14 amino acids. J lost 3 bases, V lost 5 bases, and 4 bases had no gene match. Germline V lookup: CDR1 SEHNR, CDR2 FQNEAQ (reference sequence). In DNA, the CDR3 is TGTGCCAGCAGCCTGGGACTAAACTACAATGAGCAGTTCTTC. Its protein is CASSLGLNYNEQFF.

CDR3 in amino acids: CASSLTGGPYNEQFF. The CDR3 nucleotides read TGCGCCAGCAGCTTGACGGGAGGGCCCTACAATGAGCAGTTCTTC. This sequence joins TRBV5-1 and TRBJ2-1, with 8 bases identical to TRBD2. CDR3 size: 15 residues. V shed 1 base, J shed 2 bases, and the junction held 2 bases outside the gene matches. The V gene's germline CDR1 is SGHRS and CDR2 YFSETQ.

This clone appeared once. The chain carries TRBV3-1 (or the pseudogene TRBV3-2) and TRBJ2-5, with TRBD2 matching 8 bases. The germline gives CDR1 LGHDT, CDR2 YNNKEL (reference sequence). CDR3 length: 16 amino acids. After removal of 0 bases from V and 3 bases from J, the junction contained 6 bases not matched to a gene. Here the CDR3 reads CASSQDMTSEEETQYF. The CDR3 DNA reads as TGTGCCAGCAGCCAAGATATGACTAGCGAGGAAGAGACCCAGTACTTC.

The gene calls are TRBV19 and TRBJ2-4, with D tentatively TRBD2 (5 bases). Looked up from germline, CDR1 is LNHDA and CDR2 is SQIVND (reference sequence). The CDR3 has 15 residues. V lost 4 bases and J lost 10, with 20 bases in between. The CDR3 DNA follows: TGTGCCAGTAGTAACACCGCTCGGGGAGTGTGGATTCAGTACTTC. This translates into CASSNTARGVWIQYF.

In its sample, this clone was seen many times. The chain joins TRBV6-5 to TRBJ2-7; D remains ambiguous. From germline, CDR1 is MNHEY and CDR2 SVGAGI. The CDR3 length is 13 residues. The germline V and J ends were trimmed by 6 bases and 1 base, with 10 bases remaining between them. The chain's CDR3 is CASRDRGSYEQYF. The CDR3 DNA reads as TGTGCCAGCAGAGATCGCGGTTCCTACGAGCAGTACTTC.

V is TRBV10-3 and J is TRBJ2-7; possible D gene TRBD1, 6 bases. The germline V gene has CDR1 ENHRY and CDR2 SYGVKD. The CDR3 runs to 14 residues. The ends were cut back, 0 bases at V and 2 bases at J, with 8 bases in the middle. CDR3 bases: TGTGCCATCAGTGAGTCGGCAGGGGCCTACGAGCAGTACTTC. Translation: CAISESAGAYEQYF.

The chain recombines TRBV5-1 with TRBJ2-5; tentative D call: TRBD1 (6 bases). CDR1 is SGHRS and CDR2 is YFSETQ in the germline V gene. This CDR3 contains 15 residues. V dropped 3 bases and J dropped 1 base, with 13 bases sitting between them. The CDR3 DNA is TGCGCCAGCAGCTCCTGGACAGACAGCCAAGAGACCCAGTACTTC. This translates into CASSSWTDSQETQYF.

This clone showed up just once. The CDR3 DNA reads TGTGCCAGTAGTATCAGTACCGGGACAGGGGCCCCCCAAGAGACCCAGTACTTC. It yields the protein CASSISTGTGAPQETQYF. The gene calls are TRBV19 and TRBJ2-5; TRBD1 matches 10 bases. The J segment lost 1 base and the V segment lost 3 bases, leaving 11 bases of the junction unmatched. This CDR3 has 18 residues. Germline loops: CDR1 LNHDA, CDR2 SQIVND (reference sequence).

This chain links TRBV7-2 with TRBJ2-3; 11 bases are a match to TRBD2. CDR3 length equals 16 residues. Germline values: CDR1 SGHTA, CDR2 FQGNSA. After removal of 5 bases from V and 8 bases from J, the junction contained 12 bases not matched to a gene. DNA of the CDR3: TGTGCCAGCAGCGGGCGGACTAGCGGGTGGTCCAGTACGCAGTATTTT. Its translation is CASSGRTSGWSSTQYF. Combining the CDR3 with reference TRBV7-2 and TRBJ2-3 gives the whole variable domain GAGVSQSPSNKVTEKGKDVELRCDPISGHTALYWYRQSLGQGLEFLIYFQGNSAPDKSGLPSDRFSAERTGGSVSTLTIQRTQQEDSAVYLCASSGRTSGWSSTQYFGPGTRLTVL.

V and J are TRBV28 and TRBJ1-4, with D possibly being TRBD1 (5 bases). Germline assignment: CDR1 MDHEN and CDR2 SYDVKM. V was clipped by 11 bases and J by 3 bases, with 13 bases between them. The CDR3 runs to 13 residues. CDR3 protein: CAYRRAPNEKLFF. In DNA, the CDR3 is TGTGCCTACCGCAGGGCCCCTAATGAAAAACTGTTTTTT.

The CDR3 is CASSYGGVNTGELFF. CDR3 DNA sequence: TGTGCCAGCAGTTACGGGGGCGTGAACACCGGGGAGCTGTTTTTT. This chain uses TRBV6-2 or TRBV6-3 with TRBJ2-2, with TRBD1 as a possible D gene (6 bases). This CDR3 comprises 15 residues. With 2 bases removed from V and 1 base from J, the gap between germline ends came to 8 bases. The germline V gene has CDR1 MNHEY and CDR2 SVGEGT.

The CDR3 reads CASSRQGYQPQHF. In nucleotides, the CDR3 is TGTGCCAGCAGCCGTCAGGGTTATCAGCCCCAGCATTTT. The chain recombines TRBV12-3 or TRBV12-4 with TRBJ1-5; TRBD1 might be the D (5 bases). The CDR3 runs to 13 residues. The germline V and J ends were trimmed by 6 bases and 5 bases, with 11 bases remaining between them.

The gene calls are TRBV3-1 (or the pseudogene TRBV3-2) and TRBJ1-1; D is perhaps TRBD1 (6 bases). The V gene lost 1 base and the J gene lost 4 bases, with 10 bases spanning the gap. Germline V gene lookup returns CDR1 LGHDT and CDR2 YNNKEL (reference sequence). The CDR3 has 14 amino acids. This chain's CDR3 is CASSQVRGSTEAFF. CDR3 in DNA: TGTGCCAGCAGCCAAGTTAGGGGGAGCACTGAAGCTTTCTTT.

The chain couples TRBV6-5 to TRBJ2-2; 10 bases are shared with TRBD1. Germline assignment: CDR1 MNHEY and CDR2 SVGAGI. Germline trimming cut 7 bases from V and 8 bases from J; bases unmatched to any gene: 7. CDR3 size: 14 residues. The CDR3 DNA follows: TGTGCCAGCAATCGACAGGGGGCGGGGGGGGAGCTGTTTTTT. Its protein product is CASNRQGAGGELFF.

The chain couples TRBV11-2 to TRBJ2-3, with TRBD2 matching 7 bases. The CDR3 loop spans 18 amino acids. Germline V gene data show CDR1 as SGHAT and CDR2 as FQNNGV. The junction had 14 bases not matched to a gene; V was cut back by 1 base and J by 4 bases. This CDR3 is CASSLVGLGGRPADTQYF. The DNA for the CDR3 is TGTGCCAGCAGCTTAGTCGGCTTGGGCGGGAGACCCGCAGATACGCAGTATTTT.

This chain connects TRBV28 to TRBJ1-5; a possible D gene is TRBD1 (5 bases). V gave up 3 bases and J gave up 5 bases, with 14 bases separating them. The CDR3 covers 15 residues. Germline-derived CDR1 and CDR2 are MDHEN and SYDVKM. This CDR3 is CASSFSARDYQPQHF. CDR3 bases: TGTGCCAGCAGTTTCTCGGCCAGGGACTATCAGCCCCAGCATTTT.

DNA for the CDR3: TGTGCCAGCAGCTTTGGTCGCGGGGGGGCAGAAGAGACCCAGTACTTC. This codes for CASSFGRGGAEETQYF. The chain joins TRBV11-2 to TRBJ2-5, with 9 nucleotides matching TRBD2. Per the germline V gene, CDR1 is SGHAT and CDR2 is FQNNGV. Unmatched junction bases numbered 8, after V lost 3 bases and J lost 3 bases. The length of the CDR3 is 16 residues. Using reference TRBV11-2 and TRBJ2-5 for the parts outside the CDR3, the full variable domain is EAGVAQSPRYKIIEKRQSVAFWCNPISGHATLYWYQQILGQGPKLLIQFQNNGVVDDSQLPKDRFSAERLKGVDSTLKIQPAKLEDSAVYLCASSFGRGGAEETQYFGPGTRLLVL.

This clone has a handful of counts. V usage is TRBV28 and J usage is TRBJ2-7; 7 bases agree with TRBD1. The CDR3 spans 14 residues. V shed 4 bases, J shed 5 bases, and the junction held 8 bases outside the gene matches. Germline V gene lookup returns CDR1 MDHEN and CDR2 SYDVKM. CDR3 DNA: TGTGCCAGCAGTTACACAGGGGTCGGGGACGAGCAGTACTTC. It encodes CASSYTGVGDEQYF.

The chain employs TRBV9 and TRBJ2-2; 10 bases are a match to TRBD2. CDR1 is SGDLS and CDR2 is YYNGEE in the germline V gene. The CDR3 is 16 residues long. V lost 0 bases to trimming and J lost 4 bases; unmatched junction nucleotides: 3. The CDR3 here is CASSVATSGITGELFF. DNA of the CDR3: TGTGCCAGCAGCGTAGCCACTAGCGGGATCACCGGGGAGCTGTTTTTT.

The chain combines TRBV24-1 with TRBJ2-3; TRBD2 aligns across 7 bases. The CDR3 sequence is 16 residues long. After removal of 3 bases from V and 2 bases from J, the junction contained 7 bases not matched to a gene. Germline CDR1 and CDR2: KGHDR and SFDVKD. This CDR3 reads CATSDVLAVNTDTQYF. CDR3 coding DNA: TGTGCCACCAGTGATGTGCTAGCGGTAAACACAGATACGCAGTATTTT.

The gene calls are TRBV6-2 or TRBV6-3 and TRBJ2-3, with 7 nucleotides matching TRBD1. The CDR3 is made up of 16 amino acids. Germline V gene lookup returns CDR1 MNHEY and CDR2 SVGEGT. J lost 2 bases, V lost 5 bases, and 10 bases had no gene match. CDR3 bases: TGTGCCAGCAGTCAGTACAGGGGTGGGAACACAGATACGCAGTATTTT. Translation gives CASSQYRGGNTDTQYF.

The gene calls are TRBV28 and TRBJ1-4; 10 nucleotides line up with TRBD1. The CDR3 is made up of 17 amino acids. In germline, CDR1 is MDHEN, CDR2 SYDVKM. With V trimmed by 5 bases and J by 8 bases, 14 bases remained unmatched. Here the CDR3 DNA reads TGTGCCAGCAGTACAACCGGGACAGGGGATGTTCGAGAAAAACTGTTTTTT. Its translation: CASSTTGTGDVREKLFF.